The sequence of this T cell receptor beta chain was determined in a study of cytomegalovirus exposure and HLA in healthy donors. General study results and limits: An analysis done earlier found most TCR beta V segments productive about 87% or about 30% of the time.

Details on this clone: The target antigen is unknown.

Looked up from germline, CDR1 is MNHEY and CDR2 is SVGAGI. The CDR3 is 14 residues long. The V segment lost 4 bases and the J segment 8 bases; nucleotides outside the gene matches: 10. 13 Jbeta primers and 60 Vbeta primers were used for the PCR. The assay was immunoSEQ multiplex PCR, and TCRdb's table has in-frame clones only and misses some. The sample shows around 160,000 clones, roughly 74% of them seen only once. The chain links TRBV6-5 to TRBJ1-2, with 7 positions matching TRBD1. The material sequenced was PBMCs. This clonotype originated in a woman aged 40 to 50 in good health and CMV-seropositive. CDR3 sequence reads: CASSSYPGGGGYTF. In DNA, the CDR3 is TGTGCCAGCAGTTCCTATCCAGGGGGAGGCGGCTACACCTTC.